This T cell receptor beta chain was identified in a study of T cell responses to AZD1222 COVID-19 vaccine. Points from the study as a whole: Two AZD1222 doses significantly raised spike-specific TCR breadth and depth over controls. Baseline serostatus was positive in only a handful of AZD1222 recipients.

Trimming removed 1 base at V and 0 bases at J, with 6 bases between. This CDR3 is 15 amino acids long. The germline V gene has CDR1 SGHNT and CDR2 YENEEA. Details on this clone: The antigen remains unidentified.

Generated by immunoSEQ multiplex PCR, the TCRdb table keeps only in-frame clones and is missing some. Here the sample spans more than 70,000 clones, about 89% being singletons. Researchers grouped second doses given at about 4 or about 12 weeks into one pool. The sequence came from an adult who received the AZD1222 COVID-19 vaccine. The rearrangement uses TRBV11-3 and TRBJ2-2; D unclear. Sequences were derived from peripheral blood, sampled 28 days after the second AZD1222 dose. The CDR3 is CASSLAGSNTGELFF. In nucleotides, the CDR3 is TGTGCCAGCAGCTTAGCGGGCTCGAACACCGGGGAGCTGTTTTTT. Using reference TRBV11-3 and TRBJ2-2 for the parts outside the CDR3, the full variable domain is EAGVVQSPRYKIIEKKQPVAFWCNPISGHNTLYWYLQNLGQGPELLIRYENEEAVDDSQLPKDRFSAERLKGVDSTLKIQPAELGDSAVYLCASSLAGSNTGELFFGEGSRLTVL.